The source of this T cell receptor beta chain is a study of T cell responses to AZD1222 COVID-19 vaccine. The wider study: Second-dose intervals of approximately 4 or approximately 12 weeks were pooled.

In the case of this clone: Its target is not known.

CDR1 MNHEY and CDR2 SMNVEV come from the germline V gene (reference sequence). The CDR3 has 16 residues. Trimming cost V 6 bases and J 6 bases; bases outside gene matches: 12. Produced via immunoSEQ multiplex PCR; TCRdb's table is partial and in-frame only. In the table there are some 110,000 clones, 88% of which are singletons. Findings and limits, study-wide: Across the whole spike, CD4 TCRs peaked at regions 160-218 and 743-854. None of the repertoires were sampled until the peak T cell response had passed. There were mostly white British donors and more females than males, and clonal diversity was possibly underestimated.

This TCR was recovered from an adult in good health. The chain is built from TRBV27 and TRBJ2-1; TRBD2 agrees at 9 bases. The sample here was peripheral blood, taken on day 0 of AZD1222 vaccination. CDR3 DNA: TGTGCCAGCAGCTTTCCGATAGCGGGGGACATCAATGAGCAGTTCTTC. It codes for CASSFPIAGDINEQFF.